This TCR beta chain was documented in a study of T cells in Graves' hyperthyroidism and ophthalmopathy. This clonotype came up a few times. What it recognizes is unknown. Findings and caveats of the study: From stable hyperthyroidism, ophthalmopathy was set apart by a 13 V-J model.

Diagnosis rested on symptoms, serum thyroxine and TRAb, thyroid ultrasound, and orbital computed tomography. RNA transcripts served as the template for amplifying TCR beta CDR3 regions. The study used the HTBI primer set for a first-round RT-PCR of the TCR CDR3. Each CDR3 protein gets one entry after TCRdb re-called the multiplex PCR reads with MiXCR. The table has tens of thousands of distinct CDR3 sequences, roughly 51% seen once. Germline CDR1 is SQVTM and CDR2 is ANQGSEA. V lost 6 bases, J lost 9 bases, and 10 bases stayed unmatched. The CDR3 consists of 12 residues. The receptor's source is a man between 18 and 29 years old with Graves' hyperthyroidism. Sequences were obtained from peripheral blood or thyroid tissue (not recorded which). V and J are TRBV29-1 and TRBJ2-7, with 8 bases fitting TRBD2. CDR3 sequence reads: CSVRRGTSGQYF. DNA for the CDR3: TGCAGCGTGAGGCGCGGGACTAGTGGGCAGTACTTC.